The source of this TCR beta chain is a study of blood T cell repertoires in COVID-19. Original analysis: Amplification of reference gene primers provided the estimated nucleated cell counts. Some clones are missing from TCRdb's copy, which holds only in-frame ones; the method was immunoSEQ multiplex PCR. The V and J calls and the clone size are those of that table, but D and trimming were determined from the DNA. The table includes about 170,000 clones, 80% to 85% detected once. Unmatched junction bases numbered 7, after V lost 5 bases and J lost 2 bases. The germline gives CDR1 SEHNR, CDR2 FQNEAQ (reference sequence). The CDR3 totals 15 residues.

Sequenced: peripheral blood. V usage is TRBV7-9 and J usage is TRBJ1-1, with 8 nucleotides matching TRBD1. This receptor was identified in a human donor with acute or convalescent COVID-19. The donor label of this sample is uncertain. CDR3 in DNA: TGTGCCAGCAGCCAAACGACAGGGGCTAACACTGAAGCTTTCTTT. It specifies CASSQTTGANTEAFF.